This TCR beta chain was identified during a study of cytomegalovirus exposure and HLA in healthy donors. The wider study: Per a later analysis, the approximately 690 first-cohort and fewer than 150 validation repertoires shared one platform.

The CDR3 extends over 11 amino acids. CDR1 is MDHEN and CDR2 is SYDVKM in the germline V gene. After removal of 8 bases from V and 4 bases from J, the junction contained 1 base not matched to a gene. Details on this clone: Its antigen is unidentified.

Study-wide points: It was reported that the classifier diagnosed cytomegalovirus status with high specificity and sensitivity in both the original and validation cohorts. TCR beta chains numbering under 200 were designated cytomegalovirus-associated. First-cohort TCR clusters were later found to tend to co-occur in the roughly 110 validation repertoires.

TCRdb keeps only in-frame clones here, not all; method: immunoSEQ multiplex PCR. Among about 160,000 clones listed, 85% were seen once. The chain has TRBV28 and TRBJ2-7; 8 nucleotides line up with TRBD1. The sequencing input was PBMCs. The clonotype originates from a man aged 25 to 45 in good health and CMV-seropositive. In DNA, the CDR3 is TGTGCCAGCGGGACAGGATACGAGCAGTACTTC. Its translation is CASGTGYEQYF.